This entry lists 27 T cell receptor beta chains sequenced from one sample in a study of OX40 agonist ivuxolimab in advanced cancers. Sequencing used immunoSEQ multiplex PCR; TCRdb keeps in-frame clones, though not all of them. The sample consists of fewer than 25,000 clones, about 76% of them appearing once. This specimen was CD4+ or CD8+ T cells sorted from blood, taken in a trial of the OX40 agonist ivuxolimab. These receptors were taken from an adult with an advanced solid tumor such as melanoma, head and neck, liver or kidney cancer.

The rearrangement joins TRBV27 to TRBJ2-5; tentatively, D is TRBD2 (6 bases). Trimming left V 4 bases short and J 2 bases short, with 17 bases between. The CDR3 is 16 amino acids. Germline V CDR1 and CDR2: MNHEY, SMNVEV (reference sequence). In DNA, the CDR3 is TGTGCCAGCAGTTCAGGAGCGGGCCGGCTTCAAGAGACCCAGTACTTC. Its translation: CASSSGAGRLQETQYF.

The chain is built from TRBV28 and TRBJ2-2, with TRBD1 matching 9 bases. This CDR3 has 16 residues. Germline V gene data show CDR1 as MDHEN and CDR2 as SYDVKM. V lost 4 bases and J lost 3; bases outside the gene matches: 6. The CDR3 sequence: CASSSQGARDTGELFF. CDR3 in DNA: TGTGCCAGCAGTTCACAGGGGGCGCGGGACACCGGGGAGCTGTTTTTT.

J is TRBJ2-5 and V is TRBV9; TRBD1 or TRBD2 may be the D gene (5 bases each). The J call is in doubt because the DNA end fits TRBJ2-7 better. The length of the CDR3 is 14 residues. CDR1 and CDR2 from the germline V gene are SGDLS and YYNGEE. CDR3 DNA sequence: TGTGCCAGCAGCGTCCGGGACGGCTTCTACGAGCAGTACTTC. It encodes CASSVRDGFYEQYF.

The J gene is TRBJ2-3, the V gene TRBV4-1; 7 bases match TRBD1. V lost 2 bases to trimming and J lost 6 bases; unmatched junction nucleotides: 14. This CDR3 region has 17 residues. The germline V gene encodes CDR1 MGHRA and CDR2 YSYEKL. The CDR3 here is CASSQTKTGTFDDTQYF. The CDR3 DNA sequence: TGCGCCAGCAGCCAAACGAAGACAGGGACGTTTGATGATACGCAGTATTTT.

The chain joins TRBV7-3 to TRBJ1-1, with D unclear. The CDR3 is 14 amino acids. The V and J ends lost 5 bases and 5 bases respectively, with 15 bases between them. Germline CDR1 and CDR2: SGHTA and FQGTGA. DNA for the CDR3: TGTGCCAGCAGCGAAAATGTGGGTGGTACTGAAGCTTTCTTT. This codes for CASSENVGGTEAFF. The full variable domain, completed using reference TRBV7-3 and TRBJ1-1, is GAGVSQTPSNKVTEKGKYVELRCDPISGHTALYWYRQSLGQGPEFLIYFQGTGAADDSGLPNDRFFAVRPEGSVSTLKIQRTERGDSAVYLCASSENVGGTEAFFGQGTRLTVV.

The chain carries TRBV6-4 and TRBJ2-1; D is undetermined. Germline CDR1 and CDR2: MRHNA and SNTAGT. The V and J ends lost 5 bases and 6 bases respectively, with 11 bases between them. The CDR3 consists of 13 residues. Here the CDR3 reads CASSSNIGNEQFF. The CDR3 DNA reads as TGTGCCAGCAGTTCTAATATCGGCAATGAGCAGTTCTTC.

The table lists this clone with many counts. The chain carries TRBV7-9 and TRBJ2-7, with 7 bases lining up with TRBD1. The V and J ends lost 2 bases and 1 base, in that order; junction bases with no gene match: 14. The CDR3 length is 18 residues. CDR1 and CDR2 (germline): SEHNR, FQNEAQ (reference sequence). Here the CDR3 DNA reads TGTGCCAGCAGCTTAAGTTCAGGGGGACGTGTTTATTCCTACGAGCAGTACTTC. Encoded protein: CASSLSSGGRVYSYEQYF.

The chain is built from TRBV7-6 and TRBJ1-3, with D uncertain. This CDR3 region has 15 residues. In germline, CDR1 is SGHVS, CDR2 FNYEAQ. V was cut by 7 bases and J by 0 bases, with 13 bases left in between. DNA of the CDR3: TGTGCCAGCACCAGAGCTCTGGACTCTGGAAACACCATATATTTT. It yields the protein CASTRALDSGNTIYF.

This clone is a singleton in its sample. The chain is built from TRBV19 and TRBJ1-5; 9 bases are a match to TRBD1. The CDR3 length is 15 residues. V dropped 6 bases and J dropped 3; count of bases not matched to a gene: 6. Germline V lookup: CDR1 LNHDA, CDR2 SQIVND (reference sequence). The CDR3 is CASSRTGGLNQPQHF. As DNA, the CDR3 is TGTGCCAGTAGCCGTACAGGGGGCCTCAATCAGCCCCAGCATTTT.

Concerning this clone: Likely a read error: the CDR3 ends without its conserved phenylalanine or tryptophan. This sequence joins TRBV4-3 and TRBJ2-7, with 13 positions matching TRBD2. V was pared by 4 bases and J by 5 bases, with 5 bases of the junction left unmatched. CDR3 length: 15 amino acids. Germline V CDR1 and CDR2: LGHNA, YSLEER. CDR3 nucleotide sequence: TGCGCCAGCAGCCTACGACTAGCGGGAGGCGACGAGCAGTACCTC. It encodes CASSLRLAGGDEQYL.

This clone was counted only a few times. The identical CDR3 is also encoded by other nucleotide sequences in the sample. The J gene is TRBJ2-2, the V gene TRBV6-1; D gene uncertain. V lost 1 base and J lost 5, with 2 bases in between. The CDR3 has 12 amino acids. Germline V gene lookup returns CDR1 MNHNS and CDR2 SASEGT. The DNA for the CDR3 is TGTGCCAGCAGTGAAGGAACCGGGGAGCTGTTTTTT. Translation gives CASSEGTGELFF.

This sequence joins TRBV4-1 and TRBJ2-1, with TRBD2 as a possible D gene (5 bases). Trimming took off 5 bases at V and 7 bases at J, with 12 bases between the two ends. Germline lookup yields CDR1 MGHRA and CDR2 YSYEKL. The CDR3 is made up of 13 amino acids. CDR3 residues: CASSTPGRNEQFF. In nucleotides, the CDR3 is TGCGCCAGCAGCACGCCGGGAAGGAATGAGCAGTTCTTC.

This clone turned up a few times. A read error is likely, as this CDR3 ends without the conserved phenylalanine or tryptophan. The DNA is omitted, as the CDR3 cannot be located on it reliably, and the CDR3 follows TCRdb's listing. V is TRBV2 and J is TRBJ2-7; the DNA was not used to check the table's D call, TRBD2. The CDR3 adds up to 10 amino acids, both ends counted. Germline V CDR1 and CDR2: SNHLY, FYNNEI. The CDR3 is CASQGGLSAL.

This chain joins TRBV6-5 and TRBJ2-2; D is undetermined. Germline V gene sequence: CDR1 MNHEY, CDR2 SVGAGI. Trimming removed 2 bases at V and 4 bases at J, with 8 bases between. CDR3 length: 14 residues. CDR3: CASSYEAGTGELFF. CDR3 DNA sequence: TGTGCCAGCAGTTACGAGGCAGGCACCGGGGAGCTGTTTTTT.

The chain is built from TRBV5-1 and TRBJ1-1; D uncertain. Trimming took 5 bases from V and 0 from J, leaving 11 bases between them. The germline gives CDR1 SGHRS, CDR2 YFSETQ. The CDR3 runs to 14 residues. This CDR3 is CASRAGSMNTEAFF. The CDR3 bases are TGCGCCAGCAGAGCCGGTTCCATGAACACTGAAGCTTTCTTT.

The J gene is TRBJ1-3, the V gene TRBV5-1; D might be TRBD1 (5 bases). The CDR3 consists of 16 residues. Deletions cut 0 bases from V and 4 bases from J, with 14 bases between. CDR1 and CDR2 from the germline V gene are SGHRS and YFSETQ. The CDR3 loop reads CASSLVPTGAGNTIYF. CDR3 bases: TGCGCCAGCAGCTTGGTCCCAACAGGAGCAGGAAACACCATATATTTT.

The chain is built from TRBV6-4 and TRBJ1-1; D might be TRBD1 (5 bases). The CDR3 length is 13 residues. Germline CDR1 is MRHNA and CDR2 is SNTAGT. V dropped 3 bases and J dropped 1 base, with 6 bases sitting between them. In nucleotides, the CDR3 is TGTGCCAGCAGTGAGAGGGGGAACACTGAAGCTTTCTTT. Protein sequence: CASSERGNTEAFF.

This clone showed up just once. J is TRBJ2-3 and V is TRBV12-5, with TRBD2 matching over 8 bases. The ends lost 1 base at V and 6 bases at J; junction bases unmatched: 9. Germline CDR1 reads LGHNT; CDR2 reads FRNRAP. The CDR3 loop spans 16 amino acids. CDR3 in DNA: TGTGCTAGTGGTTTGGCAAGCGGGGGCGGGGGTGATACGCAGTATTTT. It specifies CASGLASGGGGDTQYF.

This clone has ten or more counts. V and J are TRBV6-4 and TRBJ2-1; the D gene is possibly TRBD2 (6 bases). This CDR3 has 14 residues. The V end was cut by 3 bases, the J end by 6 bases, with 12 bases between. Per germline, CDR1 MRHNA and CDR2 SNTAGT. The CDR3 region is CASSEGLASNEQFF. The CDR3 region has the DNA TGTGCCAGCAGTGAGGGGCTAGCGTCCAATGAGCAGTTCTTC.

In its sample, this clone ranks as medium-sized. This chain connects TRBV10-1 to TRBJ2-1, with 13 positions matching TRBD2. The CDR3 is made up of 14 amino acids. The ends lost 4 bases at V and 8 bases at J; junction bases unmatched: 2. Per the germline V gene, CDR1 is WNHNN and CDR2 is SYGVQD (reference sequence). CDR3 region: CASSGTSGSDEQFF. The CDR3 region has the DNA TGCGCCAGCAGTGGGACTAGCGGGAGCGATGAGCAGTTCTTC.

J is TRBJ2-3 and V is TRBV7-3, with D uncertain. The V end was cut by 3 bases, the J end by 5 bases, with 12 bases between. CDR1 is SGHTA, CDR2 FQGTGA, per germline. This CDR3 contains 14 residues. CDR3 sequence: CASSLAGVGDTQYF. The CDR3 DNA follows: TGTGCCAGCAGCTTGGCAGGTGTAGGAGATACGCAGTATTTT.

This sequence joins TRBV19 and TRBJ2-7; TRBD2 matches at 9 bases. The CDR3 consists of 15 residues. Germline CDR1 LNHDA, CDR2 SQIVND (reference sequence). The J segment lost 6 bases and the V segment lost 4 bases, leaving 10 bases of the junction unmatched. The CDR3 spells CASSSREAGGSEQYF. For the CDR3, the DNA is TGTGCCAGTAGTAGCCGGGAAGCGGGGGGTAGCGAGCAGTACTTC.

V is TRBV27 and J is TRBJ2-2; D gene unclear. CDR3 size: 14 residues. Germline V gene sequence: CDR1 MNHEY, CDR2 SMNVEV (reference sequence). Deletions cut 4 bases from V and 5 bases from J, with 11 bases between. The DNA for the CDR3 is TGTGCCAGCAGTTACGGAGCCCCAACCGGGGAGCTGTTTTTT. Translating it yields CASSYGAPTGELFF.

Details on this clone: Other DNA sequences in this sample translate to the same CDR3. This rearrangement joins TRBV4-3 to TRBJ2-3; 10 nucleotides align to TRBD1. This CDR3 has 15 residues. Germline loops: CDR1 LGHNA, CDR2 YSLEER. V lost 4 bases and J lost 3; bases outside the gene matches: 4. The CDR3 region is CASSPGTGETDTQYF. In nucleotides, the CDR3 is TGCGCCAGCAGCCCTGGGACAGGGGAAACAGATACGCAGTATTTT.

In nucleotides, the CDR3 is TGTGCCAGCAGCCCGACAGACTACGAGCAGTACTTC. Amino acid sequence: CASSPTDYEQYF. The chain carries TRBV7-9 and TRBJ2-7; perhaps TRBD1 as D (5 bases). V gave up 5 bases and J gave up 3 bases, with 8 bases separating them. The CDR3 totals 12 residues. Germline V lookup: CDR1 SEHNR, CDR2 FQNEAQ (reference sequence).

This chain links TRBV7-2 with TRBJ2-3; TRBD2 aligns across 12 bases. V lost 2 bases and J lost 6; bases outside the gene matches: 3. The CDR3 spans 15 residues. The germline V gene has CDR1 SGHTA and CDR2 FQGNSA. The DNA of the CDR3 is TGTGCCAGCAGCTTACTAGCGGGAGGGCCCGATACGCAGTATTTT. This translates into CASSLLAGGPDTQYF.

The rearrangement uses TRBV28 and TRBJ1-1, with 7 bases identical to TRBD1. CDR1 is MDHEN and CDR2 is SYDVKM in the germline V gene. V was clipped by 7 bases and J by 5 bases; unmatched bases: 7. The length of the CDR3 is 13 residues. The CDR3 spells CASINRGGTEAFF. As DNA, the CDR3 is TGTGCCAGCATAAACAGGGGTGGGACTGAAGCTTTCTTT.